This TCR beta chain was retrieved from a study of identical twins. Findings and limits, study-wide: Partial confounding of zero-insertion analyses by invariant MAIT and iNKT cells was possible.

TCRdb used MiXCR to reprocess the 5' RACE reads, holding one entry per CDR3 protein. The top ten clones hold approximately 1% of a sample with roughly 470,000 distinct CDR3 sequences, over 11% of them seen once. The V gene lost 7 bases and the J gene lost 5 bases, with 17 bases spanning the gap. Per germline, CDR1 LGHNA and CDR2 YNFKEQ. The CDR3 runs to 14 residues. In regard to this clonotype: Its antigen is as yet unknown.

The data were also submitted as part of a second study, on yellow fever vaccine responses in identical twins.

Sample: CD4+ T cells sorted from blood. V is TRBV4-2 and J is TRBJ2-5; possible D gene TRBD2, 6 bases. This clonotype was obtained from a young woman in good health. The CDR3 coding sequence is TGTGCCAGCAACCGGGAGTTTAATGCGGAGACCCAGTACTTC. This sequence encodes CASNREFNAETQYF.